This T cell receptor (beta chain) comes out of a study of post-analysis software for immune sequencing data. The overall study: As for disease course, relapsing-remitting, secondary progressive and progressive-relapsing multiple sclerosis were all included. Study results and caveats: Controls showed significantly higher normalized Chao1 diversity than did multiple sclerosis patients. F measure clustering grouped samples strongly by preparation batch. Four or five TRBV segments were significantly more frequent in patients than in controls. TRBV5-6, TRBV5-1 and TRBV20-1 were among these segments.

This clonotype has just a few counts. Its matching antigen is unknown. After removal of 6 bases from V and 4 bases from J, the junction contained 2 bases not matched to a gene. The CDR3 runs to 14 residues. Germline CDR1 is ENHRY and CDR2 is SYGVKD. Every TCR beta cDNA library bore unique molecular identifiers. MiXCR, run by TCRdb on the PCR reads, gives a single entry per CDR3 protein. Of about 150,000 distinct CDR3 sequences in the sample, approximately 30% were seen once. The receptor was derived from a girl between 5 and 17 years old with multiple sclerosis. The material sequenced was blood. The rearrangement uses TRBV10-3 and TRBJ2-2; TRBD1 aligns across 10 bases. CDR3 sequence (DNA): TGTGCCATCAGCCGGGACAGGGGCACCGGGGAGCTGTTTTTT. Protein product: CAISRDRGTGELFF.